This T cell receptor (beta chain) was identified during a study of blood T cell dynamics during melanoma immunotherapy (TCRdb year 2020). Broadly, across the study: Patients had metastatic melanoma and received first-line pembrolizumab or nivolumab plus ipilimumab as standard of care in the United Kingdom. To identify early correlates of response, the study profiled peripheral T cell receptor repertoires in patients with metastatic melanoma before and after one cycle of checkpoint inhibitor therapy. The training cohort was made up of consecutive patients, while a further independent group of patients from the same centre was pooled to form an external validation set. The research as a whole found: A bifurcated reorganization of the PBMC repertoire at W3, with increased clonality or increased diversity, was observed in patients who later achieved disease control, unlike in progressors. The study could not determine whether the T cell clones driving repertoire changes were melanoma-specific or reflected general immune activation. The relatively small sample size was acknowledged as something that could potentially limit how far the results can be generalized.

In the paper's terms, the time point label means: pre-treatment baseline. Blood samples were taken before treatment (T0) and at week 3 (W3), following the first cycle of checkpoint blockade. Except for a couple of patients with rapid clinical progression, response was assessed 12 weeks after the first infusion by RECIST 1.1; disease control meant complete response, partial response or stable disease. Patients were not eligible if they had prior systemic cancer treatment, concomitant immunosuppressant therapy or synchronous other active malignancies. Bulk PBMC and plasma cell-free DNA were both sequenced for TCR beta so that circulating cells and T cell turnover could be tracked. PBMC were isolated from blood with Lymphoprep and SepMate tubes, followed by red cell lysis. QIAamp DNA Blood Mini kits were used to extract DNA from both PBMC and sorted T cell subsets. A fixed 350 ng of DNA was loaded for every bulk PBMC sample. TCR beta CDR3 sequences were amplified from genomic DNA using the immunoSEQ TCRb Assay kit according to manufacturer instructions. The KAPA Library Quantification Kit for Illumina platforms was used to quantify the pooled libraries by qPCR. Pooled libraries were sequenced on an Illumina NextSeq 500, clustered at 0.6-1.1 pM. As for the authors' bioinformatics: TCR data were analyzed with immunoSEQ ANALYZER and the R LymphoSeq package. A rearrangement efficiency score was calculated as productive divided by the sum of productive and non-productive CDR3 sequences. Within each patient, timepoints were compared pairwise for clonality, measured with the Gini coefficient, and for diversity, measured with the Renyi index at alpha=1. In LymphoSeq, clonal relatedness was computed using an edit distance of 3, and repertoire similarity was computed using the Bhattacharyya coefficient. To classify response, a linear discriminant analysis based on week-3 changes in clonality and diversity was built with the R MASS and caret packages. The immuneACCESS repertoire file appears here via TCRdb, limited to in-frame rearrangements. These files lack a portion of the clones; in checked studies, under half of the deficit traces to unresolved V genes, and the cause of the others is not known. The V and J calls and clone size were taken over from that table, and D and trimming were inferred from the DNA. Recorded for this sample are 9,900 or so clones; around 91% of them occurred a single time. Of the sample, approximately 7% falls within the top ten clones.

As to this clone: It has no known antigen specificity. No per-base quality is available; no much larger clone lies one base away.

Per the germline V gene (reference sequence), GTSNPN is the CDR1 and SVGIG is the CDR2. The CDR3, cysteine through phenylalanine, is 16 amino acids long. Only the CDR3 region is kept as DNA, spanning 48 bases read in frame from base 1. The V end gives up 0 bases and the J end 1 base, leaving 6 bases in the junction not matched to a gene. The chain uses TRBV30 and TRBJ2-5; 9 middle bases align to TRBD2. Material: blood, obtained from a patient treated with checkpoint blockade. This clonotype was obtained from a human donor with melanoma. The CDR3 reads CAWSVGSSGAQETQYF. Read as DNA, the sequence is TGTGCCTGGAGTGTAGGGTCTAGCGGGGCCCAAGAGACCCAGTACTTC. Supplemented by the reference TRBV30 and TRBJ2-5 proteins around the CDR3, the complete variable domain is SQTIHQWPATLVQPVGSPLSLECTVEGTSNPNLYWYRQAAGRGLQLLFYSVGIGQISSEVPQNLSASRPQDRQFILSSKKLLLSDSGFYLCAWSVGSSGAQETQYFGPGTRLLVL.